This TCR beta chain was obtained from a study of long-term antiretroviral therapy in people with HIV. Looked up from germline, CDR1 is LNHDA and CDR2 is SQIVND (reference sequence). The CDR3 is made up of 16 amino acids. Trimming left V 0 bases short and J 0 bases short, with 12 bases between. Investigators performed immunoSEQ version v3.0 at survey level. The method was immunoSEQ multiplex PCR; TCRdb's version includes in-frame clones alone and lacks a portion of them. The data show 15,000 to 20,000 clones, with roughly 91% seen just once and 10% to 15% held by the top ten. The chain couples TRBV19 to TRBJ2-7; D is uncertain. This sequence was found in a man aged 45 to 65 with HIV. The sequences come from unsorted PBMCs, collected 6.9 years after starting antiretroviral therapy. The CDR3 is CASSIDNSFPSYEQYF. The DNA of the CDR3 is TGTGCCAGTAGTATAGATAACAGCTTCCCCTCCTACGAGCAGTACTTC.